This T cell receptor (beta chain) derives from a study of blood T cell repertoires in COVID-19. Study at large: PBMCs, B-cell-depleted T cells, or T cells were the source of the cDNA or gDNA that made up the material.

This CDR3 comprises 17 residues. Trimming removed 0 bases from V and 5 bases from J; junction bases left unmatched: 9. Looked up from germline, CDR1 is MGHRA and CDR2 is YSYEKL. Here immunoSEQ multiplex PCR was the method, and the copy in TCRdb shows in-frame clones only, minus some. The sample consists of 250,000 to 400,000 clones, 70% to 90% of them appearing once. Patients in Seattle were enrolled during active infection, then followed longitudinally. This TCR was recovered from a woman in her twenties or thirties with COVID-19, enrolled during active disease. The chain has TRBV4-1 and TRBJ2-3; 9 bases align to TRBD2. The source material was peripheral blood. CDR3 sequence (DNA): TGCGCCAGCAGCCAAGATCCCCCTAGCGGGACGCTAGATACGCAGTATTTT. This gives the protein CASSQDPPSGTLDTQYF.